Included here is one TCR beta chain sequence, with context. Measured with immunoSEQ multiplex PCR; TCRdb has only the in-frame clones, and not every one. Of a few million clones listed, 85% to 95% are singletons. From CD4+ cells came CD45RA+ naive and CD45RA-negative memory subsets. The data were taken from a study of shared clonotypes between healthy human individuals. Across the study: The people who gave samples were two women and three men aged 18 to 49. CD4 naive cells filled three plates per donor, CD4 memory three, CD8 naive two and CD8 memory one.

Trimming at V came to 4 bases and at J to 0 bases, leaving 7 bases not matched to a gene. The CDR3 contains 16 residues. Germline assignment: CDR1 WNHNN and CDR2 SYGVQD (reference sequence). This chain connects TRBV10-1 to TRBJ2-5; 8 bases are a match to TRBD1. The TCR comes from a man between 18 and 35 years old in good health. Some clones in this sample may be carry-over from other donors' samples. The specimen was naive CD4+ T cells from PBMCs. Subset of the sample: CD45RA+ positively selected. CDR3 bases: TGCGCCAGCAGTGGCCTGACAGGGGAAGACCAAGAGACCCAGTACTTC. It is translated as CASSGLTGEDQETQYF.